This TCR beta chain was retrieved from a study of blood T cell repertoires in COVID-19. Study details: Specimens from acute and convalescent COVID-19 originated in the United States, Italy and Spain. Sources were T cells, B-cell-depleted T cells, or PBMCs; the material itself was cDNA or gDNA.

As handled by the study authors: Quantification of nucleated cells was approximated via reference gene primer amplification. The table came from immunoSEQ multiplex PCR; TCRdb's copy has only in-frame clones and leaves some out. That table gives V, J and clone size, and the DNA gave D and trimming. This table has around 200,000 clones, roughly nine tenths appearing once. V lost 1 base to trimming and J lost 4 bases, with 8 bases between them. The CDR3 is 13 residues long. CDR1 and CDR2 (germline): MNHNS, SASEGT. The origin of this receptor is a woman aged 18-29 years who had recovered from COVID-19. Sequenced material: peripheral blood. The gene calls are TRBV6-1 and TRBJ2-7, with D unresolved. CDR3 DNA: TGTGCCAGCAGTGAAGGGATCGGGTACGAGCAGTACTTC. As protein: CASSEGIGYEQYF.